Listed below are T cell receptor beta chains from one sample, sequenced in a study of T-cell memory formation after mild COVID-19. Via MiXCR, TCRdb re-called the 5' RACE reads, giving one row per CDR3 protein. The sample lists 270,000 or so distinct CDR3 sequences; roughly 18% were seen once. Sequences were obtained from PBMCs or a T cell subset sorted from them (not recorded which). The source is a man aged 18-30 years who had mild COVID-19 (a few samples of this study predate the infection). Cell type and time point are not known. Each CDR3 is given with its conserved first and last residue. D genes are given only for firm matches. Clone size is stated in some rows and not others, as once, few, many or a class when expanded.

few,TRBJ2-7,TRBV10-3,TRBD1,CAIGDRDSYEQYF,TGTGCCATCGGGGACCGGGACAGCTACGAGCAGTACTTC
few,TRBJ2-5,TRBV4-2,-,CASSQDPEFPETQYF,TGTGCCAGCAGCCAAGATCCGGAATTCCCCGAGACCCAGTACTTC
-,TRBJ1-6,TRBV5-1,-,CASSLDGLNSPLHF,TGCGCCAGCAGCTTGGATGGACTTAATTCACCCCTCCACTTT
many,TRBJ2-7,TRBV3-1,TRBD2,CASSQEGGYEQYF,TGTGCCAGCAGCCAAGAGGGAGGGTACGAGCAGTACTTC
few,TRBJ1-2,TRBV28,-,CASSSLGQSYGYTF,TGTGCCAGCAGTTCCCTAGGACAGAGCTATGGCTACACCTTC
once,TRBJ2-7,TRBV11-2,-,CASSWAGPGYEQYF,TGTGCCAGCAGCTGGGCCGGCCCAGGCTACGAGCAGTACTTC
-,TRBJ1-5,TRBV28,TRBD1,CASSLETGASYSNQPQHF,TGTGCCAGCAGTTTAGAGACAGGGGCGTCCTATAGCAATCAGCCCCAGCATTTT
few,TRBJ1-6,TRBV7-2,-,CASSARVGRVFLAPLHF,TGTGCCAGCAGCGCCCGGGTGGGGAGGGTATTTTTGGCACCCCTCCACTTT
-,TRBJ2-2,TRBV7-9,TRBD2,CASSSNRGVNTGELFF,TGTGCCAGCAGCTCGAATCGGGGGGTTAACACCGGGGAGCTGTTTTTT
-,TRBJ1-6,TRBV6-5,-,CASSPRGRDSPLHF,TGTGCCAGCAGTCCCAGGGGTAGGGATTCACCCCTCCACTTT
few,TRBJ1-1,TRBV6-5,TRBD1,CASSYFVRGEAFF,TGTGCCAGCAGTTACTTCGTCAGGGGGGAAGCTTTCTTT
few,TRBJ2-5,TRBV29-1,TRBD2,CSVVGLAGNQETQYF,TGCAGCGTCGTGGGACTAGCGGGGAACCAAGAGACCCAGTACTTC
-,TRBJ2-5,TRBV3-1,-,CASSQWSDQETQYF,TGTGCCAGCAGCCAATGGTCGGACCAAGAGACCCAGTACTTC
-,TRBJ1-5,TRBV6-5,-,CASTPRFDQPQHF,TGTGCCAGCACCCCGAGGTTCGATCAGCCCCAGCATTTT
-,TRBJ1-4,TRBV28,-,CASSFLGNEKLFF,TGTGCCAGCAGTTTTTTGGGTAATGAAAAACTGTTTTTT
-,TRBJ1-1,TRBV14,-,CARIQGAEAFF,TGTGCCAGGATCCAGGGCGCTGAAGCTTTCTTT